This T cell receptor beta chain is drawn from a study of technical replicates of blood from a few donors. Sequenced by immunoSEQ multiplex PCR; TCRdb stores in-frame clones only, minus some. The sample includes under 95,000 clones, 95% to 98% seen only once; the top ten take roughly 0.16%. This clonotype was obtained from a human donor in good health. The sample consisted of T cells isolated from PBMCs.

The CDR3 DNA follows: TGTGCCTGGACTCAGACCGGGGAGCTGTTTTTT. It codes for CAWTQTGELFF. This chain connects TRBV30 to TRBJ2-2; D call uncertain. Germline V gene data show CDR1 as GTSNPN and CDR2 as SVGIG (reference sequence). Trimming cost V 4 bases and J 5 bases, with 5 bases left between them. CDR3 length equals 11 residues. The variable domain in full, with the rest retrieved from reference TRBV30 and TRBJ2-2, is SQTIHQWPATLVQPVGSPLSLECTVEGTSNPNLYWYRQAAGRGLQLLFYSVGIGQISSEVPQNLSASRPQDRQFILSSKKLLLSDSGFYLCAWTQTGELFFGEGSRLTVL.